This record looks at one TCR beta chain sequence and its context. Methods used by the authors: How many nucleated cells were present was estimated from reference gene primer amplification. Method: immunoSEQ multiplex PCR; TCRdb's copy keeps in-frame clones and lacks some. V and J calls and clone size come straight from that table; D and trimming were deduced from the DNA. The profile shows a few hundred thousand clones, roughly 90% of them singletons. These data are taken from a study of blood T cell repertoires in COVID-19. Background on the study: The samples span acute and convalescent COVID-19 from the United States, Italy and Spain. The analysed material was cDNA or gDNA that came from T cells, B-cell-depleted T cells, or PBMCs.

V was clipped by 5 bases and J by 4 bases; unmatched bases: 9. Germline V lookup: CDR1 PRHDT, CDR2 FYEKMQ (reference sequence). This CDR3 region has 16 residues. The sequence was collected from a woman aged 55-69 years with acute or convalescent COVID-19. The source material was peripheral blood. The V gene is TRBV13, the J gene TRBJ1-1; 11 bases map to TRBD1. CDR3 nucleotides: TGTGCCAGCAGCGCCGGACAGGGGGCAGATGGCACTGAAGCTTTCTTT. The encoded protein is CASSAGQGADGTEAFF.